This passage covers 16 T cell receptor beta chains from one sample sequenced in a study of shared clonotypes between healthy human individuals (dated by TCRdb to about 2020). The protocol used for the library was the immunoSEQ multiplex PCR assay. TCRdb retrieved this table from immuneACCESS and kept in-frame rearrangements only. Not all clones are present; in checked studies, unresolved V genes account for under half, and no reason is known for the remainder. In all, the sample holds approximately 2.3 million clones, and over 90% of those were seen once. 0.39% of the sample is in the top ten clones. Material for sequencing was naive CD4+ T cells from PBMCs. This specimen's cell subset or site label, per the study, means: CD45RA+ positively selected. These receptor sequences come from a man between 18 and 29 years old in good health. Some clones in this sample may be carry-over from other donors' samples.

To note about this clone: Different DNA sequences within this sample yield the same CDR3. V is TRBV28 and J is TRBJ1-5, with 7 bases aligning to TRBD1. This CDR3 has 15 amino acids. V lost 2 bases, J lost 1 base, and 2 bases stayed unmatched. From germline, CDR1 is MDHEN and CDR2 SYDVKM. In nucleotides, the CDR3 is TGTGCCAGCAGTTTAGCAGGGGGGAGCAATCAGCCCCAGCATTTT. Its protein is CASSLAGGSNQPQHF. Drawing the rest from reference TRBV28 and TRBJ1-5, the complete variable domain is DVKVTQSSRYLVKRTGEKVFLECVQDMDHENMFWYRQDPGLGLRLIYFSYDVKMKEKGDIPEGYSVSREKKERFSLILESASTNQTSMYLCASSLAGGSNQPQHFGDGTRLSIL.

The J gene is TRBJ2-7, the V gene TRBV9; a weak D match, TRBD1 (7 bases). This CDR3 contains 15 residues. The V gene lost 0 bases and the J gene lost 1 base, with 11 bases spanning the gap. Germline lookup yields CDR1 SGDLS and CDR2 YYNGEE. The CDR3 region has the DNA TGTGCCAGCAGCGTAGCCGCGGGACAGTCCTACGAGCAGTACTTC. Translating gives CASSVAAGQSYEQYF.

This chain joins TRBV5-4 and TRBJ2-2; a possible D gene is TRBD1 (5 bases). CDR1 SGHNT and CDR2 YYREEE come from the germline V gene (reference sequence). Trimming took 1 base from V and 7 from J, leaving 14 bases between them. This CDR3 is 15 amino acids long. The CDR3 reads CASSLRQGGLGELFF. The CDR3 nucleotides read TGTGCCAGCAGCTTGCGTCAGGGCGGCCTCGGGGAGCTGTTTTTT. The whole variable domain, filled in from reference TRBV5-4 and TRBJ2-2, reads ETGVTQSPTHLIKTRGQQVTLRCSSQSGHNTVSWYQQALGQGPQFIFQYYREEENGRGNFPPRFSGLQFPNYSSELNVNALELDDSALYLCASSLRQGGLGELFFGEGSRLTVL.

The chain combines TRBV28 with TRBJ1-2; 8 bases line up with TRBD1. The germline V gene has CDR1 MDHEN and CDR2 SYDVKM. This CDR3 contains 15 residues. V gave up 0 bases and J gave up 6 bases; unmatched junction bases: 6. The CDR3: CASSLWNRGGNGYTF. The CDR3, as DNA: TGTGCCAGCAGTTTATGGAACAGGGGGGGAAATGGCTACACCTTC.

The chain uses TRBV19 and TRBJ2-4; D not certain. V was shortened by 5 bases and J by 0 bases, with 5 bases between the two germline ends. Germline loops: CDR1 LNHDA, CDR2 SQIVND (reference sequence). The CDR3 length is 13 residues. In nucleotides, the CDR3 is TGTGCCAGTAGTCCAGAAGCCAAAAACATTCAGTACTTC. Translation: CASSPEAKNIQYF.

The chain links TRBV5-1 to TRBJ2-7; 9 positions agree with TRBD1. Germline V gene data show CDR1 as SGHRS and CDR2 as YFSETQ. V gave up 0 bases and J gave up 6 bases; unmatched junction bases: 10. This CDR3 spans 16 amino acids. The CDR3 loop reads CASSLALGTGLGEQYF. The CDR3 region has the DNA TGCGCCAGCAGCTTGGCCCTAGGGACAGGGCTTGGCGAGCAGTACTTC.

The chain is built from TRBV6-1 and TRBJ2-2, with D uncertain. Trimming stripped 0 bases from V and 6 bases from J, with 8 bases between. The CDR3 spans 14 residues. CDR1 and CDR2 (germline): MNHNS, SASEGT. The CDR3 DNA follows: TGTGCCAGCAGTGAAGCGGTCCTAGCCGGGGAGCTGTTTTTT. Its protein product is CASSEAVLAGELFF.

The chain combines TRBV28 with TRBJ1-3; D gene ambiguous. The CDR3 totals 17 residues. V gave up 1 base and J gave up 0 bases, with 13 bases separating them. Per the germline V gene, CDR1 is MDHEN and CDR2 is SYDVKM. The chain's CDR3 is CASSLSSTVISGNTIYF. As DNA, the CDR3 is TGTGCCAGCAGTTTATCCTCTACGGTTATCTCTGGAAACACCATATATTTT.

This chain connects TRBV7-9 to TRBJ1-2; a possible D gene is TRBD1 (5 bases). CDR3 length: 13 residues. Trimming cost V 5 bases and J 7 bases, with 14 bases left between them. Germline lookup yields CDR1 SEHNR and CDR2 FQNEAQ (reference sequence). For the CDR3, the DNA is TGTGCCAGCAGCCCACCTGGAGGGGTTGGCTACACCTTC. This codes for CASSPPGGVGYTF. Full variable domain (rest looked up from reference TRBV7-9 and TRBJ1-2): DTGVSQNPRHKITKRGQNVTFRCDPISEHNRLYWYRQTLGQGPEFLTYFQNEAQLEKSRLLSDRFSAERPKGSFSTLEIQRTEQGDSAMYLCASSPPGGVGYTFGSGTRLTVV.

CDR3 region: CASSRGERQQNTQYF. Here the CDR3 DNA reads TGTGCCAGCTCCCGGGGAGAGCGGCAACAGAATACGCAGTATTTT. V is TRBV18 and J is TRBJ2-3; possible D gene TRBD2, 5 bases. The CDR3 is 15 residues long. V lost 6 bases and J 7 bases, leaving 20 bases between the germline ends. In germline, CDR1 is KGHSH, CDR2 LQKENI.

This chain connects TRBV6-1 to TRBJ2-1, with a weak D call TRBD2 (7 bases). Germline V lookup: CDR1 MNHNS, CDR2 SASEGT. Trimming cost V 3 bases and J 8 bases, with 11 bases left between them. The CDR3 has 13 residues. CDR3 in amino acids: CASSDRGGDEQFF. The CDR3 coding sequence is TGTGCCAGCAGTGACAGAGGGGGGGATGAGCAGTTCTTC.

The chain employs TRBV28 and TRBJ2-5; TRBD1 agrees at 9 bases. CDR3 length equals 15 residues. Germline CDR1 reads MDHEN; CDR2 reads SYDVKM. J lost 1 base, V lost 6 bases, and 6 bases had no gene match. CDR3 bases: TGTGCCAGCAGGACGGGACAGGGACTCCAAGAGACCCAGTACTTC. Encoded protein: CASRTGQGLQETQYF.

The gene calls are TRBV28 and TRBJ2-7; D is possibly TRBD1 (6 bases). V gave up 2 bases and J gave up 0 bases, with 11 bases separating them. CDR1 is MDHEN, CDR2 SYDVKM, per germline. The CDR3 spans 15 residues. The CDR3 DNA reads TGTGCCAGCAGTTTAGCGGACAGAAGCTCCTACGAGCAGTACTTC. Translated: CASSLADRSSYEQYF.

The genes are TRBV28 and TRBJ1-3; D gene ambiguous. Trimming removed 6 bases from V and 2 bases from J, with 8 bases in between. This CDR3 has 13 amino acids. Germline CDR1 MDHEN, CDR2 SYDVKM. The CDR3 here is CASRDGPGNTIYF. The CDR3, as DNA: TGTGCCAGCAGGGACGGCCCTGGAAACACCATATATTTT.

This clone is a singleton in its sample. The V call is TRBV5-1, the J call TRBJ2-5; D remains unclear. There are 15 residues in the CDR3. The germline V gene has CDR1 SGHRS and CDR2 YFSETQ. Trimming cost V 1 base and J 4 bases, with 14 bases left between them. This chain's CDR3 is CASSLIRQNRETQYF. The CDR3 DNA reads TGCGCCAGCAGCTTGATACGCCAGAATCGAGAGACCCAGTACTTC.

The DNA of the CDR3 is TGTGCCAGCAGTGAAGGGCCTTTCTCCTACAATGAGCAGTTCTTC. Translated: CASSEGPFSYNEQFF. The rearrangement uses TRBV6-1 and TRBJ2-1; D remains ambiguous. Germline V gives CDR1 MNHNS, CDR2 SASEGT. The CDR3 contains 15 residues. Trimming cost V 1 base and J 0 bases, with 7 bases left between them.